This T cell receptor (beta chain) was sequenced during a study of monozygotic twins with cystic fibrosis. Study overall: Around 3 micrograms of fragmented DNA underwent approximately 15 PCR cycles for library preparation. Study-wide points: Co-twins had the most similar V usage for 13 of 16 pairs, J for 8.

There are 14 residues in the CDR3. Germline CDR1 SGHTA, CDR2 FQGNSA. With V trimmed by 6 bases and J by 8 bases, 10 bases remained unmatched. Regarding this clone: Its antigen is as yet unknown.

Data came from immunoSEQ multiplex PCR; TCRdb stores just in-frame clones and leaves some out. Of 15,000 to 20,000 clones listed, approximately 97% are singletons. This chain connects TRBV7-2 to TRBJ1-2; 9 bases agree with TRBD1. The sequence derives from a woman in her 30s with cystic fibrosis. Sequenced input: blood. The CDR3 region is CASRPTGGRRGYTF. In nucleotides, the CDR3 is TGTGCCAGCAGACCAACAGGGGGCAGACGGGGCTACACCTTC.